This TCR beta chain comes out of a study of shared clonotypes between healthy human individuals. Findings and limits, study-wide: Clonotype sharing among donors, it was expected, would be affected by sequencing depth.

From germline, CDR1 is SQVTM and CDR2 ANQGSEA. V lost 0 bases and J 4 bases, leaving 6 bases between the germline ends. The CDR3 loop spans 12 amino acids. In regard to this clone: Its specificity is unknown.

Deep was the level at which the assay was run. Unsorted PBMC replicate PCRs drew on about 290 ng DNA, representing tens of thousands of T cell genomes. PBMC DNA, left unsorted, was sequenced on ten immunoSEQ deep assay plates. Libraries were prepared by immunoSEQ multiplex PCR; TCRdb keeps only in-frame clonotypes and omits some of them. The repertoire holds around 440,000 clones, with roughly four fifths as singletons. This chain links TRBV29-1 with TRBJ1-2; D not resolved. The source of this sequence is a woman in her forties in good health. Some clones in this sample may be carry-over from other donors' samples. Sequenced material: PBMCs. The CDR3 sequence: CSVEDWLYGYTF. In DNA, the CDR3 is TGCAGCGTTGAAGATTGGCTCTATGGCTACACCTTC.